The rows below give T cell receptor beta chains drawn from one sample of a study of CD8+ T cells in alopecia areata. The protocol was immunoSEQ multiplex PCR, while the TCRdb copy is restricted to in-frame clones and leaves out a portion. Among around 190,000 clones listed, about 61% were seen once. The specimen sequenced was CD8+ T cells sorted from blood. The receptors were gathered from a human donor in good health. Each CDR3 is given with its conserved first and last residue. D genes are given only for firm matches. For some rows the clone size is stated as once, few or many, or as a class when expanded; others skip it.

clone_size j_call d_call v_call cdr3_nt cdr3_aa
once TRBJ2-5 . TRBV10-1 TGCGCCAGCAGTGAGGGCAGGGGATATGAAGAGACCCAGTACTTC CASSEGRGYEETQYF
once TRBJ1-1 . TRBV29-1 TGCAGCGTTTCCGAAGCTTTCTTT CSVSEAFF
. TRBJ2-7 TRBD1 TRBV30 TGTGCCTGGACCATTGGCGGGACAGGGCGGAACGAGCAGTACTTC CAWTIGGTGRNEQYF
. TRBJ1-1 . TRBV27 TGTGCCAGCAGTCCAGGGCCCGGCAATGAAGCTTTCTTT CASSPGPGNEAFF
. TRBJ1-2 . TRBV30 TGTGCCTGGGCCCTTCGGGTAGAGAACTATGGCTACACCTTC CAWALRVENYGYTF
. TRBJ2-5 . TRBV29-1 TGCAGCGTCCCGACAGGGTCGGGGGAGCAGTACTTC CSVPTGSGEQYF
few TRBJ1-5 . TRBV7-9 TGTGCCAGCAGCTTAGCGACTCAGCCCCAGCATTTT CASSLATQPQHF
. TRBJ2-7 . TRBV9 TGTGCCAGCAGCGTTGGGAGTGGGCAGAGCTACGAGCAGTACTTC CASSVGSGQSYEQYF
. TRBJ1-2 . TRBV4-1 TGCGCCAGCAGCCAAGATGCCGGTTCGGGGCAGCGGAATGGCTACACCTTC CASSQDAGSGQRNGYTF
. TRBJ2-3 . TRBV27 TGTGCCAGCAGTTTAGGAGGGGGGGGAGGCACAGATACGCAGTATTTT CASSLGGGGGTDTQYF
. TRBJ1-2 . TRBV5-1 TGCGCCAGCAGCTTGGAGCCTGGGGATGGCTACACCTTC CASSLEPGDGYTF
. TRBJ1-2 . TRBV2 TGTGCCAGCAGGGTGGACAGAGCGAACTATGGCTACACCTTC CASRVDRANYGYTF
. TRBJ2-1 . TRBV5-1 TGCGCCAGCAGCTTGGCGGACTCCTACAATGAGCAGTTCTTC CASSLADSYNEQFF
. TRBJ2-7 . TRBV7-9 TGTGCCAGCAGCCCTGAATACGAGCAGTACTTC CASSPEYEQYF
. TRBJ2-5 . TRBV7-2 TGTGCCAGCAGCCCGGGGCCTCCCACCCAGTACTTC CASSPGPPTQYF
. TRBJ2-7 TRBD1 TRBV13 TGTGCCAGCAGCCTAGGACAGGGCTACGAGCAGTACTTC CASSLGQGYEQYF
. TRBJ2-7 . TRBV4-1 TGCGCCAGCAGCCCTGAAGGTGGACCCTACGAGCAGTACTTC CASSPEGGPYEQYF
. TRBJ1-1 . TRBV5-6 TGTGCCAGCAGGAAGCTGAACACTGAAGCTTTCTTT CASRKLNTEAFF
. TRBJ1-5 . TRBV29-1 TGCAGCGTCCAGTTCAGTCAGGGGTTGAAGGTATATAGCAATCAGCCCCAGCATTTT CSVQFSQGLKVYSNQPQHF
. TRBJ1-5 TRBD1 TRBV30 TGTGCCTGGTGGGACAGTCGTAGCAATCAGCCCCAGCATTTT CAWWDSRSNQPQHF
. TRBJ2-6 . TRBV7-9 TGTGCCAGCAGCTCCCCCCCCGGGCCCAACGTCCTGACTTTC CASSSPPGPNVLTF
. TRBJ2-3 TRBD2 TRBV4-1 TGCGCCAGCAGCCAGGGACTAGCGGGGACAGATACGCAGTATTTT CASSQGLAGTDTQYF
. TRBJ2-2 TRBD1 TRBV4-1 TGCGCCAGCAGCCAGGGACAGGGCTCATCCGGGGAGCTGTTTTTT CASSQGQGSSGELFF
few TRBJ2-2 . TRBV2 TGTGCCAGCAGATTCAGGGAACCCGGGGAGCTGTTTTTT CASRFREPGELFF
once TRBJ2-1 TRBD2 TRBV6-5 TGTGCCAGCAGTTACACAGCGGGGGCTGTGGATGAGCAGTTCTTC CASSYTAGAVDEQFF
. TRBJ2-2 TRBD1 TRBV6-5 TGTGCCCTGGGCGAGGGGGCGGACACCGGGGAGCTGTTTTTT CALGEGADTGELFF
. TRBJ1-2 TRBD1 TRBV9 TGTGCCAGCAGCGGGGGACAGATGTCAGATGGCTACACCTTC CASSGGQMSDGYTF
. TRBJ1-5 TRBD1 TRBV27 TGTGCCAGCAGTCCGGCAGGGGGCGGACAGCCCCAGCATTTT CASSPAGGGQPQHF